These 12 T cell receptor beta chains came from one sample sequenced in a study of blood T cell repertoires in COVID-19. Produced via immunoSEQ multiplex PCR; TCRdb's table is partial and in-frame only. The sample consists of about 200,000 clones, 86% of them appearing once. The sequencing input was peripheral blood. The receptor source for this set is a woman aged 45 to 65 with COVID-19, enrolled during active disease.

This clone was detected only a few times. CDR3 protein: CASSTPTGDLLEAFF. The CDR3 DNA follows: TGTGCCAGTAGTACCCCGACAGGGGACCTGCTAGAAGCTTTCTTT. The chain is built from TRBV19 and TRBJ1-1, with TRBD1 matching 8 bases. Germline CDR1 LNHDA, CDR2 SQIVND (reference sequence). There are 15 residues in the CDR3. The junction had 12 bases not matched to a gene; V was cut back by 4 bases and J by 8 bases.

The chain recombines TRBV10-3 with TRBJ2-5; D is perhaps TRBD1 (6 bases). This CDR3 comprises 13 residues. Germline CDR1 ENHRY, CDR2 SYGVKD. The V end lost 7 bases, the J end lost 3 bases, and 12 bases lay between the germline ends. The CDR3 loop reads CAIITGQKETQYF. Written as DNA, the CDR3 is TGTGCCATCATAACCGGACAGAAAGAGACCCAGTACTTC.

CDR3 in DNA: TGTGCCAGCAGCGTAGCTCCAGAGGGAACTGAAGCTTTCTTT. This sequence encodes CASSVAPEGTEAFF. The chain recombines TRBV9 with TRBJ1-1, with D uncertain. This CDR3 region has 14 residues. The V end was cut by 0 bases, the J end by 5 bases, with 11 bases between. Germline CDR1 and CDR2: SGDLS and YYNGEE.

This clone was observed a few times. The J gene is TRBJ1-1, the V gene TRBV11-3; 9 positions agree with TRBD1. This CDR3 has 14 residues. With 3 bases clipped from V and 5 bases from J, the junction kept 4 bases outside the gene matches. In germline, CDR1 is SGHNT, CDR2 YENEEA. CDR3 DNA sequence: TGTGCCAGCAGCTTGGACAGGGGAGTAACTGAAGCTTTCTTT. It codes for CASSLDRGVTEAFF.

V and J are TRBV7-9 and TRBJ2-3; 8 bases align to TRBD2. J lost 4 bases, V lost 5 bases, and 20 bases had no gene match. This CDR3 spans 19 amino acids. Germline CDR1 and CDR2: SEHNR and FQNEAQ (reference sequence). CDR3 DNA: TGTGCCAGCAGCCTATCTAGCGTCGGGGGGGCAGGGGCCCCAGATACGCAGTATTTT. Protein: CASSLSSVGGAGAPDTQYF. Full variable domain (rest looked up from reference TRBV7-9 and TRBJ2-3): DTGVSQNPRHKITKRGQNVTFRCDPISEHNRLYWYRQTLGQGPEFLTYFQNEAQLEKSRLLSDRFSAERPKGSFSTLEIQRTEQGDSAMYLCASSLSSVGGAGAPDTQYFGPGTRLTVL.

The V call is TRBV2, the J call TRBJ2-4, with D unresolved. Trimming removed 7 bases at V and 0 bases at J, with 4 bases between. The CDR3 sequence is 12 residues long. From germline, CDR1 is SNHLY and CDR2 FYNNEI. CDR3: CASNIAKNIQYF. CDR3 coding DNA: TGTGCCAGCAACATAGCCAAAAACATTCAGTACTTC.

The chain employs TRBV12-3 or TRBV12-4 and TRBJ2-2; D ambiguous. This CDR3 has 13 residues. The V gene lost 6 bases and the J gene lost 4 bases, with 9 bases spanning the gap. CDR3 DNA sequence: TGTGCCAGCAGGATTATCGGCACCGGGGAGCTGTTTTTT. It is translated as CASRIIGTGELFF.

The chain is built from TRBV30 and TRBJ2-3; 8 bases match TRBD1. This CDR3 has 17 residues. Germline loops: CDR1 GTSNPN, CDR2 SVGIG (reference sequence). Trimming took 0 bases from V and 2 from J; bases not matched to a gene: 10. The CDR3 protein is CAWSVRRDRLFTDTQYF. CDR3 nucleotides: TGTGCCTGGAGTGTACGGCGGGACAGGCTATTCACAGATACGCAGTATTTT.

As regards this clone: A read error is possible here, since a much larger clone lies one base away. The CDR3 DNA follows: TGTGCCAGCAGCTTACAGGGGTATGGCTACACCTTC. Translating gives CASSLQGYGYTF. V and J are TRBV11-2 and TRBJ1-2, with a tentative D call TRBD1 (6 bases). There are 12 residues in the CDR3. The ends were cut back, 2 bases at V and 5 bases at J, with 6 bases in the middle. Per the germline V gene, CDR1 is SGHAT and CDR2 is FQNNGV.

This clone was detected only a few times. V usage is TRBV5-1 and J usage is TRBJ1-4, with D perhaps matching TRBD1 (5 bases). V lost 5 bases and J 7 bases, leaving 18 bases between the germline ends. Germline V lookup: CDR1 SGHRS, CDR2 YFSETQ. The CDR3 has 15 residues. The CDR3 region is CASRRVGGTGEKLFF. The CDR3 nucleotides are TGCGCCAGCAGAAGGGTTGGGGGGACTGGTGAAAAACTGTTTTTT.

The chain has TRBV7-8 and TRBJ2-3; perhaps TRBD1 as D (5 bases). V shed 2 bases and J shed 3 bases, with 9 bases lying between them. CDR1 is SGHVS and CDR2 is FQNEAQ in the germline V gene. This CDR3 has 14 amino acids. CDR3 protein: CASSLLKGTDTQYF. The CDR3 DNA reads as TGTGCCAGCAGCTTATTAAAGGGGACAGATACGCAGTATTTT.

The V and J genes are TRBV12-3 or TRBV12-4 and TRBJ1-2; D is perhaps TRBD1 (6 bases). Trimming removed 5 bases at V and 8 bases at J, with 12 bases between. The CDR3 is made up of 12 amino acids. The CDR3 loop reads CASSTGLVGYTF. The CDR3 nucleotides are TGTGCCAGCAGTACAGGGTTGGTGGGCTACACCTTC.